The clone carrying this T cell receptor beta chain turned up a few times. Antigen: not known. The entry originates in a study of multiple sclerosis patients with progressive multifocal leukoencephalopathy. General study points: PML-onset expanded TRB clones were detectable before and during natalizumab therapy. No common TRBV or TRBJ usage or pairing appeared at PML.

The time point denotes: time of PML onset. Generated by immunoSEQ multiplex PCR, the TCRdb table keeps only in-frame clones and is missing some. Of some 31,000 clones listed, about 90% were seen once; the top ten hold roughly 3.1%. Trimming stripped 3 bases from V and 1 base from J, with 16 bases between. CDR1 and CDR2 from the germline V gene are SEHNR and FQNEAQ (reference sequence). The CDR3 is 16 amino acids. The chain has TRBV7-9 and TRBJ2-7; D is unclear. The sample was PBMCs, taken from a patient treated with natalizumab. This TCR derives from a human donor with progressive multifocal leukoencephalopathy. CDR3 in amino acids: CASSLSPALGSYEQYF. CDR3 in DNA: TGTGCCAGCAGCTTGTCCCCGGCCCTTGGATCCTACGAGCAGTACTTC.